The subject of this entry is one T cell receptor (beta chain). Its target antigen remains unknown. Base qualities are not provided; no much larger clone lies one nucleotide away. TCRdb names Illumina NovaSeq 6000 as the instrument used. Using 5'RACE with constant-segment primers, TCRalpha and TCRbeta cDNA libraries were constructed, with sample barcodes and unique molecular identifiers added in the process. Trizol reagent was used to extract RNA from every sample. Library amplification was performed in two PCR steps, and a second sample barcode and Illumina TruSeq adapters were introduced in the second step. The libraries were sequenced on an Illumina NovaSeq using 2 x 150 bp paired-end reads. The study's processing was this. With migec v1.2.7, reads were demultiplexed and then collapsed into UMI-guided consensus sequences. Using mixcr v2.1.11, UMI consensuses were aligned to TRA and TRB V and J templates and then assembled into clonotypes. A clonotype was counted as expanded or contracted only when both edgeR and NoisET called the clonotype significant, with the noise models trained on biological replicates. edgeR calls used a false discovery rate-adjusted p below 0.01 and a log2 fold-change threshold of 1. As an exploratory analysis of dynamics, max-normalized trajectories of the 1000 most abundant clonotypes were examined with PCA combined with hierarchical clustering. Each responding clone was given a CD4 or CD8 phenotype based on the CD4+ and CD8+ repertoires, which had been sequenced separately. The public reads were quality trimmed at Q25 with fastp and then assembled into clones with MiXCR by TCRdb, keeping productive beta chains. One record per CDR3 amino acid sequence lists the most common genes and DNA. The V and J calls and clone size come from TCRdb's table, not from the authors' own analysis. In this sample the table shows roughly 150,000 distinct CDR3 sequences, 14% of which occur a single time. About 30% of the sample comes from the top ten.

These data belong to a study of T-cell memory formation after mild COVID-19 (dated by TCRdb to about 2021). With respect to the entire study: TCR sequence clusters from the two donors were largely donor specific. Longitudinal TCRalpha and TCRbeta repertoire sequencing tracked T-cell clones expanding and contracting after mild COVID-19 in a couple of donors. Two young, previously healthy adult volunteers, one female and one male, were included in the cohort.

Beyond this particular receptor, the publication reports: Balanced CD4/CD8 phenotypes were observed for clones contracting from day 15 to 85, whereas a bias towards CD4+ was observed for a second wave of clones expanding from day 15 to 37. The study included only a couple of mild cases, and larger cohorts that include severe cases with pre-infection samples were judged to be necessary. Contracting CD4+ clones turned up mainly in the CM and EM memory subsets, whereas EMRA was where CD8+ clones were enriched. The second-wave clones that peaked on day 37 were not confirmed to be SARS-CoV-2 specific. Some responding clones were detected in pre-infection memory, which suggested that pre-existing cross-reactive memory T cells had joined the SARS-CoV-2 response.

Reading from cysteine to phenylalanine, the CDR3 counts 14 amino acids. Solely the CDR3 DNA is kept, with 42 bases framed from the first base. Trimming costs V 0 bases and J 2 bases, and their ends lie 9 bases apart. The germline V gene provides CDR1 SGDLS and CDR2 YYNGEE. Ficoll-Paque density gradient centrifugation was used to isolate PBMCs. Sequenced input: PBMCs or a T cell subset sorted from them (not recorded which). The sequence was collected from an adult woman who had mild COVID-19 (a few samples of this study predate the infection). The sample titles of this study are shuffled in the database, so cell type and time point are left out; the donor was told from shared clones. The sequence is built from TRBV9 and TRBJ2-7, with TRBD2 perhaps the D gene, on 5 matching bases. In nucleotides, the sequence is TGTGCCAGCAGCGTAGAGGACGGGACCTACGAGCAGTACTTC. Translated, this gives CASSVEDGTYEQYF.